This is a list of T cell receptor beta chains from one sample in a study of shared clonotypes between healthy human individuals. Sequenced by immunoSEQ multiplex PCR; TCRdb stores in-frame clones only, minus some. Of about 530,000 clones listed, around 79% were seen once; the top ten hold 12%. What was sequenced was PBMCs. These receptors came from a woman between 35 and 50 years old in good health. Some clones in this sample may be carry-over from other donors' samples. CDR3s include the opening cysteine and the closing phenylalanine or tryptophan. The D gene is left open where the match is weak. Size values are once, few and many counts, or a class for expanded clones, and some rows have none.

clone size	D gene	J gene	V gene	CDR3 protein	CDR3 DNA
NA	TRBD1	TRBJ2-2	TRBV5-1	CASSEGASTGELFF	TGCGCCAGCAGCGAGGGGGCGTCCACCGGGGAGCTGTTTTTT
NA	TRBD1	TRBJ2-7	TRBV18	CASSPLGTGEYEQYF	TGTGCCAGCTCACCACTAGGGACAGGGGAATACGAGCAGTACTTC
many	NA	TRBJ1-1	TRBV7-2	CASSDQGLGAFF	TGTGCCAGCAGCGATCAGGGACTCGGAGCTTTCTTT
few	NA	TRBJ1-1	TRBV30	CAWRGFTEAFF	TGTGCCTGGAGAGGGTTCACTGAAGCTTTCTTT
NA	NA	TRBJ1-1	TRBV7-9	CASSLVNYMNTEAFF	TGTGCCAGCAGCTTAGTGAATTATATGAACACTGAAGCTTTCTTT
NA	TRBD1	TRBJ2-5	TRBV30	CAWNRGLGETQYF	TGTGCCTGGAACAGGGGGCTGGGGGAGACCCAGTACTTC
NA	NA	TRBJ2-3	TRBV28	CASRPHRVPDTQYF	TGTGCCAGCAGACCCCATCGCGTGCCAGATACGCAGTATTTT
NA	NA	TRBJ1-4	TRBV5-1	CASSLNGHSTNEKLFF	TGCGCCAGCAGCTTGAATGGCCATTCTACTAATGAAAAACTGTTTTTT
NA	NA	TRBJ2-3	TRBV5-1	CASSLGERRTDTQYF	TGCGCCAGCAGCTTGGGGGAGAGGAGGACAGATACGCAGTATTTT
once	NA	TRBJ2-2	TRBV19	CATRPGLHAGELFF	TGTGCCACCCGACCGGGACTCCACGCCGGGGAGCTGTTTTTT
NA	TRBD1	TRBJ2-7	TRBV7-2	CASSLQDRDYEQYF	TGTGCCAGCAGCCTACAGGACAGGGACTACGAGCAGTACTTC
NA	NA	TRBJ1-1	TRBV5-1	CASSLNEGEAFF	TGCGCCAGCAGCTTGAATGAGGGTGAAGCTTTCTTT
NA	NA	TRBJ1-1	TRBV18	CASSPPGGYTEAFF	TGTGCCAGCTCACCACCGGGCGGATACACTGAAGCTTTCTTT
NA	NA	TRBJ2-3	TRBV10-2	CASSVGQGLKRTDTQYF	TGCGCCAGCAGTGTGGGTCAGGGGTTAAAACGCACAGATACGCAGTATTTT